This section outlines one T cell receptor (beta chain) sequence together with its context. Its antigen remains unidentified. The data stem from a study of regulatory T cells in long-lasting Graves disease. Arm-PCR with iRepertoire HTBI primers amplified the CDR3 regions for these TCR beta libraries. TCRdb redid the calling of the multiplex PCR reads with MiXCR, one entry per CDR3 protein. Here the sample spans fewer than 550,000 distinct CDR3 sequences, roughly a fifth being singletons. The study's findings and limits: Owing to a sample size that was small, accuracy may have been reduced.

V was cut by 1 base and J by 3 bases, with 12 bases left in between. There are 16 residues in the CDR3. The germline V gene has CDR1 MGHRA and CDR2 YSYEKL. Sample time point: persistent/refractory GD, antithyroid drugs over 5 years with positive TRAb. Extracted PBMC RNA gave rise to the TCR library. This specimen was peripheral blood mononuclear cells (PBMCs), taken when the disease was refractory, from a patient treated with antithyroid drugs. This chain joins TRBV4-1 and TRBJ2-2; D call uncertain. The sequence derives from a female donor with Graves disease. CDR3 DNA sequence: TGCGCCAGCAGCCAAGGGGCCGCGCTGGACACCGGGGAGCTGTTTTTT. Translating it yields CASSQGAALDTGELFF.